The entry below describes one T cell receptor (beta chain). Its target is unknown. Germline V lookup: CDR1 SGHAT, CDR2 FQNNGV. The CDR3 has 11 residues. The entry originates in a study of cytomegalovirus exposure and HLA in healthy donors. Findings of the study overall: Accurate predictions that matched the HLA-A and HLA-B alleles of most subjects were reportedly made from TCR beta sequences. The sole available immune exposure information was CMV serostatus. Roughly even sequencing depth across donors was the assumption behind the presence/absence analyses. After further analysis at a later stage, roughly 16,000 TCR beta sequences were associated with HLA alleles at 0.05 false discovery rate.

In the PCR, 60 Vbeta and 13 Jbeta primers were used. Method: immunoSEQ multiplex PCR; TCRdb's copy keeps in-frame clones and lacks some. The sample yields about 120,000 clones, roughly 70% seen once. The TCR was taken from a woman aged 40 to 50 in good health and CMV-seropositive. Sequences were obtained from PBMCs. V is TRBV11-2 and J is TRBJ1-1; no reliable D call. CDR3 region: CAIARGAEAFF. CDR3 nucleotides: TGTGCAATCGCTCGGGGTGCTGAAGCTTTCTTT.